This is a list of T cell receptor beta chains from one sample in a study of technical replicates of blood from a few donors. Here immunoSEQ multiplex PCR was the method, and the copy in TCRdb shows in-frame clones only, minus some. The profile shows 75,000 to 95,000 clones, about 95% of them singletons. Sequencing used T cells isolated from PBMCs. The receptors shown here come from a human donor in good health. The CDR3 runs from the conserved cysteine through the conserved F or W. A D gene is named only where the DNA matches it firmly. Expanded clones get a size class; other rows say once, few or many, or leave the size out.

-	TRBV11-2	TRBJ2-7	-	CASRLLRGAEGYEQYF	TGTGCCAGCAGACTTCTACGGGGGGCAGAGGGTTACGAGCAGTACTTC
-	TRBV6-5	TRBJ1-6	-	CASSPEFDSPLHF	TGTGCCAGCAGTCCCGAGTTCGATTCACCCCTCCACTTT
TRBD2	TRBV6-5	TRBJ2-1	-	CASSYLAGDYNEQFF	TGTGCCAGCAGTTACCTAGCGGGAGACTACAATGAGCAGTTCTTC
-	TRBV2	TRBJ1-2	-	CASSVEGMDYGYTF	TGTGCCAGCAGTGTGGAGGGCATGGACTATGGCTACACCTTC
TRBD1	TRBV6-1	TRBJ2-1	-	CASISQGENNEQFF	TGTGCCAGCATATCACAGGGGGAGAACAATGAGCAGTTCTTC
-	TRBV15	TRBJ2-1	-	CATSWGQWEQFF	TGTGCCACCAGCTGGGGGCAGTGGGAGCAGTTCTTC
-	TRBV25-1	TRBJ1-2	-	CASSAGDYGYTF	TGTGCCAGCAGTGCAGGCGACTATGGCTACACCTTC
TRBD1	TRBV10-1	TRBJ2-7	once	CASSESRTGAYEQYF	TGCGCCAGCAGTGAGTCGCGGACAGGGGCCTACGAGCAGTACTTC
TRBD1	TRBV11-2	TRBJ2-2	-	CASSLAGTGERELFF	TGTGCCAGCAGCTTAGCGGGGACAGGGGAGCGGGAGCTGTTTTTT
-	TRBV5-1	TRBJ2-2	-	CASSGRDTLNTGELFF	TGCGCCAGCAGCGGACGGGACACCTTGAACACCGGGGAGCTGTTTTTT
TRBD2	TRBV4-2	TRBJ2-2	-	CASSQDRAGAVGELFF	TGTGCCAGCAGCCAAGATAGGGCGGGAGCGGTCGGGGAGCTGTTTTTT
-	TRBV7-9	TRBJ1-2	-	CASSLGEGPRDGYTF	TGTGCCAGCAGCTTAGGGGAGGGGCCGCGGGATGGCTACACCTTC
-	TRBV11-2	TRBJ1-1	-	CASSLVQGNTEAFF	TGTGCCAGCAGCTTAGTACAGGGGAACACTGAAGCTTTCTTT
-	TRBV28	TRBJ2-5	-	CASSGRETQYF	TGTGCCAGCAGTGGTCGGGAGACCCAGTACTTC
TRBD1	TRBV2	TRBJ1-4	-	CASRPGQFDEKLFF	TGTGCCAGCAGACCGGGACAGTTTGACGAAAAACTGTTTTTT
-	TRBV28	TRBJ1-2	-	CASSFSRGNYGYTF	TGTGCCAGCAGTTTTTCCCGGGGTAACTATGGCTACACCTTC
TRBD1	TRBV5-1	TRBJ1-5	-	CASSPGQGNQPQHF	TGCGCCAGCAGCCCGGGACAGGGCAATCAGCCCCAGCATTTT
-	TRBV28	TRBJ1-1	-	CASTLGGGRTEAFF	TGTGCCAGCACCCTAGGGGGGGGGAGAACTGAAGCTTTCTTT
-	TRBV7-9	TRBJ2-1	-	CASSLEINEQFF	TGTGCCAGCAGCTTAGAAATAAATGAGCAGTTCTTC
-	TRBV4-1	TRBJ2-3	-	CASSPQGGGGTDTQYF	TGCGCCAGCAGCCCCCAAGGGGGTGGGGGCACAGATACGCAGTATTTT
-	TRBV5-4	TRBJ2-7	-	CASSFGIYEQYF	TGTGCCAGCAGCTTCGGTATTTACGAGCAGTACTTC
-	TRBV4-1	TRBJ2-1	once	CASSPLRDLYNEQFF	TGCGCCAGCAGCCCCCTCAGGGATCTCTACAATGAGCAGTTCTTC
-	TRBV6-1	TRBJ1-1	-	CASRVTGMTEAFF	TGTGCCAGCAGGGTGACAGGTATGACTGAAGCTTTCTTT
-	TRBV9	TRBJ2-3	-	CASSAVPTDTQYF	TGTGCCAGCAGCGCCGTCCCCACAGATACGCAGTATTTT
-	TRBV19	TRBJ1-6	-	CASSMNQGSPLHF	TGTGCCAGTAGTATGAATCAGGGTTCACCCCTCCACTTT
TRBD2	TRBV7-3	TRBJ2-1	-	CASSLTAGGRNEQFF	TGTGCCAGCAGCTTAACCGCGGGGGGCCGGAATGAGCAGTTCTTC
TRBD1	TRBV19	TRBJ1-2	-	CASSIMGTGRDYGYTF	TGTGCCAGTAGTATAATGGGGACAGGGCGCGACTATGGCTACACCTTC
-	TRBV30	TRBJ1-2	-	CAWSLGVSGGYTF	TGTGCCTGGAGTCTTGGGGTATCAGGGGGCTACACCTTC
TRBD1	TRBV6-1	TRBJ1-4	-	CASSLLGTGAEKLFF	TGTGCCAGCAGCTTACTCGGGACAGGGGCTGAAAAACTGTTTTTT
TRBD1	TRBV5-1	TRBJ2-1	-	CASRNKDRDRRDNEQFF	TGCGCCAGCAGAAACAAGGACCGGGACAGGCGGGACAATGAGCAGTTCTTC
TRBD2	TRBV29-1	TRBJ2-3	-	CSVTTSVERGDTQYF	TGCAGCGTCACGACTAGCGTCGAGAGAGGGGATACGCAGTATTTT
TRBD2	TRBV11-2	TRBJ2-5	-	CASSTGLAGEQETQYF	TGTGCCAGCAGCACGGGACTAGCGGGAGAGCAAGAGACCCAGTACTTC
-	TRBV5-6	TRBJ1-3	-	CASSAALRFSGNTIYF	TGTGCCAGCAGCGCCGCTCTCAGATTCTCTGGAAACACCATATATTTT
-	TRBV5-4	TRBJ1-1	-	CASSLEQEEAFF	TGTGCCAGCAGCTTGGAGCAAGAAGAAGCTTTCTTT
-	TRBV9	TRBJ1-2	once	CASSPYTDRDYGYTF	TGTGCCAGCAGCCCTTACACGGACAGAGACTATGGCTACACCTTC
TRBD2	TRBV29-1	TRBJ2-1	-	CSVEGGTSGFSYNEQFF	TGCAGCGTTGAGGGGGGGACTAGCGGGTTTTCCTACAATGAGCAGTTCTTC
TRBD2	TRBV27	TRBJ2-2	-	CASSLGAGPTGELFF	TGTGCCAGCAGTTTGGGAGCGGGGCCCACCGGGGAGCTGTTTTTT
TRBD1	TRBV29-1	TRBJ1-1	-	CSGEPGQGVSEAFF	TGCAGCGGCGAACCGGGACAGGGGGTGTCTGAAGCTTTCTTT
TRBD1	TRBV16	TRBJ1-1	-	CASSQPQGVVTEAFF	TGTGCCAGCAGCCAACCACAGGGGGTAGTCACTGAAGCTTTCTTT
TRBD2	TRBV28	TRBJ2-1	-	CASIIAGERNNEQFF	TGTGCCAGCATTATAGCGGGAGAAAGGAATAATGAGCAGTTCTTC
TRBD2	TRBV5-8	TRBJ2-5	-	CASSFLLAGVSTQETQYF	TGTGCCAGCAGCTTTCTACTAGCGGGAGTCTCGACCCAAGAGACCCAGTACTTC
-	TRBV19	TRBJ1-5	once	CASSTPKGVSNQPQHF	TGTGCCAGTAGTACCCCCAAGGGGGTGAGCAATCAGCCCCAGCATTTT
-	TRBV20-1	TRBJ2-1	-	CSAKTYNEQFF	TGCAGTGCTAAAACTTACAATGAGCAGTTCTTC
-	TRBV2	TRBJ2-1	-	CASPRVPPRNEQFF	TGTGCCAGCCCGAGGGTACCCCCCCGCAATGAGCAGTTCTTC
TRBD1	TRBV15	TRBJ1-4	-	CATSRDPTGAELFF	TGTGCCACCAGCAGAGACCCGACAGGGGCCGAACTGTTTTTT
-	TRBV7-6	TRBJ2-3	-	CASAAADTQYF	TGTGCCAGCGCAGCAGCGGATACGCAGTATTTT
-	TRBV28	TRBJ2-7	-	CASSPGGQFPGEQYF	TGTGCCAGCAGTCCCGGGGGACAGTTCCCTGGGGAGCAGTACTTC
-	TRBV25-1	TRBJ2-7	-	CASSRTLASTEQYF	TGTGCCAGCAGCCGTACCCTAGCTAGTACCGAGCAGTACTTC
-	TRBV21-1	TRBJ1-5	-	CASSNAQNPPGRDTNQPQHF	TGTGCCAGCAGCAACGCCCAAAACCCCCCAGGCCGGGACACCAATCAGCCCCAGCATTTT
TRBD2	TRBV28	TRBJ2-5	once	CASSLVAGTSGSLQETQYF	TGTGCCAGCAGTTTAGTAGCGGGGACTAGCGGGAGCCTTCAAGAGACCCAGTACTTC
TRBD1	TRBV30	TRBJ1-1	-	CAWRPPDRANTEAFF	TGTGCCTGGAGACCCCCGGACAGGGCGAACACTGAAGCTTTCTTT
TRBD1	TRBV11-3	TRBJ1-1	-	CASSRFDRDTEAFF	TGTGCCAGCAGCCGATTCGACAGGGACACTGAAGCTTTCTTT
TRBD2	TRBV4-1	TRBJ2-7	-	CASSQPGLAGGPSGIIYEQYF	TGCGCCAGCAGCCAACCGGGACTAGCGGGAGGGCCTTCCGGGATAATCTACGAGCAGTACTTC
TRBD1	TRBV7-9	TRBJ1-6	-	CASSYQDRGHSPLHF	TGTGCCAGCAGCTACCAGGACAGGGGGCATTCACCCCTCCACTTT
-	TRBV2	TRBJ2-1	once	CASRQMSDEQFF	TGTGCCAGCAGACAGATGTCCGATGAGCAGTTCTTC
-	TRBV11-2	TRBJ1-2	-	CASTRGGYGYTF	TGTGCCAGCACCCGGGGGGGTTATGGCTACACCTTC
TRBD1	TRBV18	TRBJ2-7	once	CASSPFEGARYEQYF	TGTGCCAGCTCACCATTCGAGGGGGCAAGGTACGAGCAGTACTTC
-	TRBV30	TRBJ1-4	-	CAWSILSSGAEKLFF	TGTGCCTGGAGCATACTGTCGAGTGGGGCTGAAAAACTGTTTTTT